Following are 15 T cell receptor beta chains from one sample sequenced in a study of blood T cells in healthy people across ages. With a J-beta primer mix and a sample-barcoded 5' primer, a second PCR ran about 7 to 11 cycles. MiXCR, run by TCRdb on the 5' RACE reads, gives a single entry per CDR3 protein. The sample consists of some 850,000 distinct CDR3 sequences, under 30% of them appearing once. This sample also appeared in a second study, on T cells of mothers and their children.

The sequencing input was blood. The receptors shown here come from a boy aged 5-17 years in good health.

This clonotype came up many times. The rearrangement joins TRBV20-1 to TRBJ2-5; D is ambiguous. The end of the DNA fits TRBJ2-7 better, so the J call may be wrong. The V gene's germline CDR1 is DFQATT and CDR2 SNEGSKA (reference sequence). The CDR3 covers 14 residues. This CDR3 reads CSARRRTDPYEQYF. The CDR3 DNA sequence: TGCAGTGCTAGGCGCCGGACGGACCCCTACGAGCAGTACTTC.

The chain joins TRBV4-1 to TRBJ2-4; weak D call: TRBD1 (8 bases). Germline lookup yields CDR1 MGHRA and CDR2 YSYEKL. The CDR3 length is 15 residues. The V end lost 3 bases, the J end lost 6 bases, and 15 bases lay between the germline ends. This CDR3 reads CASSQTDREGNIQYF. The CDR3 nucleotides are TGCGCCAGCAGCCAGACGGACAGGGAGGGAAACATTCAGTACTTC.

V is TRBV10-1 and J is TRBJ2-1; D is unresolved. Trimming cost V 2 bases and J 4 bases, with 9 bases left between them. The CDR3 is 14 amino acids. CDR1 WNHNN and CDR2 SYGVQD come from the germline V gene (reference sequence). In DNA, the CDR3 is TGCGCCAGCAGTGAGAACCTCGGGTACAATGAGCAGTTCTTC. It is translated as CASSENLGYNEQFF.

This clonotype was counted between two and nine times. One end of the junction fails to match germline, which may point to a read error. The V gene is TRBV5-1, the J gene TRBJ2-7; perhaps TRBD2 as D (6 bases). CDR3 size: 13 residues. Germline V gene lookup returns CDR1 SGHRS and CDR2 YFSETQ. CDR3 sequence: CASSWSLGGEQYF. Here the CDR3 DNA reads TGCGCCAGTAGCTGGAGTCTGGGGGGTGAGCAGTACTTC. Based on the CDR3 plus reference TRBV5-1 and TRBJ2-7, the full variable domain is KAGVTQTPRYLIKTRGQQVTLSCSPISGHRSVSWYQQTPGQGLQFLFEYFSETQRNKGNFPGRFSGRQFSNSRSEMNVSTLELGDSALYLCASSWSLGGEQYFGPGTRLTVT.

The chain links TRBV5-1 to TRBJ2-1; D call uncertain. This CDR3 contains 14 residues. Germline CDR1 and CDR2: SGHRS and YFSETQ. Deletions cut 4 bases from V and 9 bases from J, with 17 bases between. The CDR3 DNA follows: TGCGCCAGCAGCAAGGGTTTTGGCAATAGTGAGCAGTTCTTC. Encoded protein: CASSKGFGNSEQFF.

This chain uses TRBV5-1 with TRBJ2-5; possible D gene TRBD2, 5 bases. Germline V gene sequence: CDR1 SGHRS, CDR2 YFSETQ. Deletions cut 4 bases from V and 2 bases from J, with 15 bases between. There are 15 residues in the CDR3. CDR3 sequence reads: CASSSEGRVQETQYF. The DNA for the CDR3 is TGCGCCAGCAGCAGCGAAGGGCGGGTGCAAGAGACCCAGTACTTC.

The sample holds many counts of this clonotype. The chain recombines TRBV18 with TRBJ1-1; D unresolved. V was pared by 3 bases and J by 1 base, with 3 bases between. CDR1 is KGHSH and CDR2 is LQKENI in the germline V gene. The CDR3 length is 12 residues. CDR3 residues: CASSPRNTEAFF. The DNA of the CDR3 is TGTGCCAGCTCACCTCGGAACACTGAAGCTTTCTTT.

With regard to this clonotype: The junction and the germline gene differ at one end; a read error may be behind it. The chain carries TRBV7-7 and TRBJ2-2; the match to TRBD1 covers 9 bases. The CDR3 consists of 16 residues. CDR1 and CDR2 from the germline V gene are SSHAT and FNYEAQ (reference sequence). As DNA, the CDR3 is TGTGCTAGCAGCCACAATACAGGGGGCAGGGCCGGGGAGCTGTTTTTT. Translated: CASSHNTGGRAGELFF. Together with reference TRBV7-7 and TRBJ2-2, the CDR3 gives the full variable domain: GAGVSQSPRYKVTKRGQDVTLRCDPISSHATLYWYQQALGQGPEFLTYFNYEAQPDKSGLPSDRFSAERPEGSISTLTIQRTEQRDSAMYRCASSHNTGGRAGELFFGEGSRLTVL.

V gene TRBV5-1 combines with J gene TRBJ2-1; 8 nucleotides line up with TRBD2. V gave up 4 bases and J gave up 7 bases; unmatched junction bases: 13. Germline values: CDR1 SGHRS, CDR2 YFSETQ. The CDR3 loop spans 16 amino acids. In DNA, the CDR3 is TGCGCCAGCAGCCCCCCGACTAGCGCATTCGGGAATGAGCAGTTCTTC. The encoded protein is CASSPPTSAFGNEQFF.

This clonotype was seen a handful of times. The V gene is TRBV27, the J gene TRBJ1-1; D possibly corresponds to TRBD1 (5 bases). This CDR3 region has 14 residues. Germline V gene data show CDR1 as MNHEY and CDR2 as SMNVEV (reference sequence). The V gene lost 6 bases and the J gene lost 7 bases, with 18 bases spanning the gap. CDR3 coding DNA: TGTGCCAGCAGCCAAGGGGCCCGGACAATTGAAGCTTTCTTT. Translation: CASSQGARTIEAFF.

This clonotype was seen a handful of times. The rearrangement links TRBV3-1 to TRBJ1-1; D call uncertain. The V end was cut by 4 bases, the J end by 3 bases, with 15 bases between. The CDR3 runs 15 residues. Germline V gene data show CDR1 as LGHDT and CDR2 as YNNKEL (reference sequence). Here the CDR3 reads CASSPSGGGDTEAFF. The CDR3 DNA reads TGTGCCAGCAGCCCTTCGGGAGGAGGTGACACTGAAGCTTTCTTT.

The chain joins TRBV5-1 to TRBJ2-7; D uncertain. CDR1 is SGHRS, CDR2 YFSETQ, per germline. CDR3 length equals 13 residues. V lost 3 bases and J 3 bases, leaving 10 bases between the germline ends. The CDR3 sequence is CASSSQAFYEQYF. The DNA of the CDR3 is TGCGCCAGCAGCTCCCAGGCCTTCTACGAGCAGTACTTC.

This chain links TRBV5-1 with TRBJ2-1; 9 bases map to TRBD2. Unmatched junction bases numbered 17, after V lost 0 bases and J lost 10 bases. Germline V lookup: CDR1 SGHRS, CDR2 YFSETQ. The CDR3 covers 18 residues. CDR3 in DNA: TGCGCCAGCAGCTTGGCCCCTAAGCGGGGGGCCACTGTCATAGAGCAGTTCTTC. It specifies CASSLAPKRGATVIEQFF. The entire variable domain, with the rest obtained from reference TRBV5-1 and TRBJ2-1, is as follows: KAGVTQTPRYLIKTRGQQVTLSCSPISGHRSVSWYQQTPGQGLQFLFEYFSETQRNKGNFPGRFSGRQFSNSRSEMNVSTLELGDSALYLCASSLAPKRGATVIEQFFGPGTRLTVL.

The rearrangement joins TRBV6-1 to TRBJ2-1; 8 nucleotides match TRBD2. The CDR3 has 14 residues. Germline-derived CDR1 and CDR2 are MNHNS and SASEGT. V shed 7 bases, J shed 6 bases, and the junction held 8 bases outside the gene matches. CDR3 DNA sequence: TGTGCCAGCACCCGGGGGGGCATTTTCAATGAGCAGTTCTTC. Protein product: CASTRGGIFNEQFF.

The chain links TRBV3-1 to TRBJ2-2; D gene ambiguous. Germline V lookup: CDR1 LGHDT, CDR2 YNNKEL (reference sequence). Deletions cut 0 bases from V and 0 bases from J, with 8 bases between. The CDR3 totals 16 residues. In DNA form, the CDR3 reads TGTGCCAGCAGCCAAGACTACTACGCGAACACCGGGGAGCTGTTTTTT. The encoded protein is CASSQDYYANTGELFF. Supplemented by reference TRBV3-1 and TRBJ2-2, the full variable domain reads DTAVSQTPKYLVTQMGNDKSIKCEQNLGHDTMYWYKQDSKKFLKIMFSYNNKELIINETVPNRFSPKSPDKAHLNLHINSLELGDSAVYFCASSQDYYANTGELFFGEGSRLTVL.